This is a list of T cell receptor beta chains from one sample in a study of OX40 agonist ivuxolimab in advanced cancers. Only in-frame clones appear in the TCRdb table, and some are missing; sequencing was by immunoSEQ multiplex PCR. The profile covers around 60,000 clones, with nearly 85% appearing a single time and about 2.1% taken by the ten largest. This specimen was CD4+ or CD8+ T cells sorted from blood, taken in a trial of the OX40 agonist ivuxolimab. The receptors stem from an adult with an advanced solid tumor such as melanoma, head and neck, liver or kidney cancer. CDR3s include the opening cysteine and the closing phenylalanine or tryptophan.

j_call,v_call,cdr3_aa
TRBJ1-1,TRBV7-9,CASSLTSVTEAFF
TRBJ2-1,TRBV9,CASSELAGGRNEQFF
TRBJ1-5,TRBV18,CASSRTTGLPYSNQPQHF
TRBJ2-2,TRBV18,CASSLSTDLTGELFF
TRBJ2-6,TRBV5-1,CASSPSVRETDVLTF
TRBJ1-1,TRBV6-4,CASSWQINTEAFF
TRBJ2-5,TRBV10-3,CAISGDQEETQYF
TRBJ2-4,TRBV5-1,CASSPGTSNLAKNIQYF
TRBJ2-1,TRBV10-1,CASSECLAGAGYNEQFF
TRBJ2-1,TRBV6-6,CASSYLLDEQFF
TRBJ1-2,TRBV2,CAGEGNGYTF
TRBJ2-1,TRBV2,CASSQGSGLSYNEQFF
TRBJ2-3,TRBV28,CASNGGTDTQYF
TRBJ2-5,TRBV29-1,CSVQQGARETQYF
TRBJ2-3,TRBV30,CAWVGLGRDTQYF
TRBJ1-2,TRBV7-3,CASSLTKSGGYTF
TRBJ2-6,TRBV19,CASRIGTGGSGANVLTF
TRBJ1-2,TRBV4-3,CASSETGLGYTF
TRBJ2-7,TRBV5-1,CASSLTSGRPPYEQYF
TRBJ2-5,TRBV18,CASSSSRSSQETQYF
TRBJ2-7,TRBV11-1,CASSFDQIPSYEQYF
TRBJ2-3,TRBV12-5,CASGRWGDTQYF
TRBJ1-1,TRBV2,CASLVMNTEAFF
TRBJ2-1,TRBV4-1,CASSQDRGLAGATYNEQFF
TRBJ2-3,TRBV27,CASSLTVSWADTQYF
TRBJ1-1,TRBV28,CATSDRQNTEAFF
TRBJ2-2,TRBV11-2,CASSPSGRSTGELFF
TRBJ1-2,TRBV28,CASSYPGGGYTF
TRBJ2-7,TRBV7-9,CASSLPLSEYEQYF